These 13 T cell receptor beta chains were sequenced from one sample in a study of T cell changes during pregnancy in multiple sclerosis. TCRdb keeps only in-frame clones here, not all; method: immunoSEQ multiplex PCR. The sample has 65,000 to 95,000 clones, 89% seen once. The sample consisted of peripheral blood, taken before pregnancy. The receptors shown here come from a female donor with multiple sclerosis, enrolled in a pregnancy study.

The J gene is TRBJ2-3, the V gene TRBV18, with TRBD2 matching over 7 bases. This CDR3 comprises 15 residues. J was trimmed by 6 bases and V by 5 bases; bases with no gene match: 11. CDR1 is KGHSH, CDR2 LQKENI, per germline. In DNA, the CDR3 is TGTGCCAGCTCAGCCTGGACTAGAGGTGGGGATACGCAGTATTTT. It encodes CASSAWTRGGDTQYF. The full variable domain, rest sourced from reference TRBV18 and TRBJ2-3, is NAGVMQNPRHLVRRRGQEARLRCSPMKGHSHVYWYRQLPEEGLKFMVYLQKENIIDESGMPKERFSAEFPKEGPSILRIQQVVRGDSAAYFCASSAWTRGGDTQYFGPGTRLTVL.

Only one count was recorded for this clone. This chain uses TRBV30 with TRBJ2-5; TRBD1 agrees at 10 bases. Germline V gives CDR1 GTSNPN, CDR2 SVGIG (reference sequence). The CDR3 runs 13 residues. V was pared by 7 bases and J by 5 bases, with 7 bases of the junction left unmatched. The CDR3 nucleotides are TGTGCCTCAAGGGGACAGGGGATGGAGACCCAGTACTTC. As protein: CASRGQGMETQYF.

V is TRBV27 and J is TRBJ1-2; TRBD1 aligns across 8 bases. Looked up from germline, CDR1 is MNHEY and CDR2 is SMNVEV (reference sequence). The CDR3 is 19 amino acids. Losses at the gene ends were 6 bases for V and 4 bases for J; bases not matched to a gene: 22. The CDR3 bases are TGTGCCAGCAGCAGACTCGGACAGGGTAGTTCGGCCCTCCTCTATGGCTACACCTTC. Amino acid sequence: CASSRLGQGSSALLYGYTF.

CDR3 residues: CASSQETRTSGYTDTQYF. The CDR3 DNA sequence: TGTGCCAGCAGCCAGGAGACCCGGACTAGCGGATACACAGATACGCAGTATTTT. The V call is TRBV4-2, the J call TRBJ2-3; 10 bases are shared with TRBD2. This CDR3 is built from 18 residues. Germline lookup yields CDR1 LGHNA and CDR2 YNFKEQ. The J segment lost 2 bases and the V segment lost 3 bases, leaving 11 bases of the junction unmatched.

The genes are TRBV2 and TRBJ1-6; weak D call: TRBD1 (6 bases). The V and J ends lost 4 bases and 6 bases respectively, with 7 bases between them. The CDR3 consists of 13 residues. The germline gives CDR1 SNHLY, CDR2 FYNNEI. CDR3 loop: CASSVDSNSPLHF. Here the CDR3 DNA reads TGTGCCAGCAGTGTGGACAGTAATTCACCCCTCCACTTT.

The chain uses TRBV28 and TRBJ2-5; D ambiguous. The CDR3 runs to 12 residues. From germline, CDR1 is MDHEN and CDR2 SYDVKM. The V and J ends lost 6 bases and 2 bases respectively, with 7 bases between them. The CDR3 DNA follows: TGTGCCAGCAGCTACGCTCAAGAGACCCAGTACTTC. This translates into CASSYAQETQYF.

The chain joins TRBV5-1 to TRBJ2-3; TRBD2 might be the D (5 bases). Trimming shortened V by 5 bases and J by 2 bases, and 12 bases separated the two germline ends. The length of the CDR3 is 14 residues. Germline V gives CDR1 SGHRS, CDR2 YFSETQ. The CDR3 is CASRRGINTDTQYF. CDR3 bases: TGCGCCAGCAGGCGAGGGATTAACACAGATACGCAGTATTTT.

The chain carries TRBV2 and TRBJ2-7; TRBD1 matches 11 bases. Germline CDR1 and CDR2: SNHLY and FYNNEI. The trim removed 6 bases at V and 2 bases at J, leaving 3 bases unmatched. CDR3 size: 14 residues. The CDR3 is CASSRDRGAYEQYF. The CDR3 DNA follows: TGTGCCAGCAGCCGGGACAGGGGGGCCTACGAGCAGTACTTC.

The chain employs TRBV27 and TRBJ1-6, with 10 bases identical to TRBD1. The CDR3 consists of 17 residues. Unmatched junction bases numbered 8, after V lost 1 base and J lost 8 bases. The germline V gene has CDR1 MNHEY and CDR2 SMNVEV (reference sequence). CDR3 residues: CASSLWGHGTGDSPLHF. The CDR3 DNA is TGTGCCAGCAGTTTATGGGGCCATGGGACAGGGGATTCACCCCTCCACTTT.

This clone turned up a few times. This rearrangement joins TRBV27 to TRBJ1-6; weak D call: TRBD1 (6 bases). The CDR3 has 13 residues. CDR1 is MNHEY, CDR2 SMNVEV, per germline (reference sequence). Trimming took off 10 bases at V and 7 bases at J, with 14 bases between the two ends. CDR3 sequence (DNA): TGTGCCACCCGGGACACTCGCAATTCACCCCTCCACTTT. Residues: CATRDTRNSPLHF.

V and J are TRBV29-1 and TRBJ1-2; 7 bases align to TRBD1. This CDR3 comprises 12 residues. The V and J ends lost 5 bases and 4 bases, in that order; junction bases with no gene match: 4. The V gene's germline CDR1 is SQVTM and CDR2 ANQGSEA. CDR3 bases: TGCAGCGTTTACAGGGGAACCTATGGCTACACCTTC. Encoded protein: CSVYRGTYGYTF.

This clone was detected only a few times. The chain has TRBV18 and TRBJ1-4, with D hard to call. CDR1 is KGHSH, CDR2 LQKENI, per germline. The CDR3 is 13 residues long. Trimming left V 10 bases short and J 5 bases short, with 14 bases between. The CDR3 sequence: CATRSALNEKLFF. CDR3 coding DNA: TGTGCCACCAGGTCCGCCTTAAATGAAAAACTGTTTTTT.

The chain is built from TRBV7-3 and TRBJ2-3; D possibly corresponds to TRBD1 (5 bases). Germline V CDR1 and CDR2: SGHTA, FQGTGA. V dropped 2 bases and J dropped 2 bases, with 20 bases sitting between them. This CDR3 has 18 amino acids. CDR3 region: CASSLFARQLVPTDTQYF. CDR3 nucleotides: TGTGCCAGCAGCTTATTTGCCCGACAGTTAGTCCCCACAGATACGCAGTATTTT.